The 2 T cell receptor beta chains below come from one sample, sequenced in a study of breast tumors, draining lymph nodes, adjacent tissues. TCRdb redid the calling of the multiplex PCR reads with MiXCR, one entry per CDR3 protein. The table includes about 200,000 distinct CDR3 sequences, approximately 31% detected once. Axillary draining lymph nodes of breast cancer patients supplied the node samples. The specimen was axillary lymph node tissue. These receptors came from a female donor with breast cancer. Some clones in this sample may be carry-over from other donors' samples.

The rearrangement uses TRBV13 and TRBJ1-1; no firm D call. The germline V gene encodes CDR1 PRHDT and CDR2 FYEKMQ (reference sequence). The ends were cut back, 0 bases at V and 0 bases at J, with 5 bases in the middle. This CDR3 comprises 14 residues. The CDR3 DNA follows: TGTGCCAGCAGCTTAGGCACGCTGAACACTGAAGCTTTCTTT. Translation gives CASSLGTLNTEAFF.

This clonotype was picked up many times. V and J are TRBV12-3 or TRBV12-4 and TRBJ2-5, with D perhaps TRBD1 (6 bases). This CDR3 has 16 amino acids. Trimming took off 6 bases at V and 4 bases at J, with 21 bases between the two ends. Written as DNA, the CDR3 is TGTGCCAGCAGCTCACGACCCGGGACACTCGGAGAGACCCAGTACTTC. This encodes CASSSRPGTLGETQYF.